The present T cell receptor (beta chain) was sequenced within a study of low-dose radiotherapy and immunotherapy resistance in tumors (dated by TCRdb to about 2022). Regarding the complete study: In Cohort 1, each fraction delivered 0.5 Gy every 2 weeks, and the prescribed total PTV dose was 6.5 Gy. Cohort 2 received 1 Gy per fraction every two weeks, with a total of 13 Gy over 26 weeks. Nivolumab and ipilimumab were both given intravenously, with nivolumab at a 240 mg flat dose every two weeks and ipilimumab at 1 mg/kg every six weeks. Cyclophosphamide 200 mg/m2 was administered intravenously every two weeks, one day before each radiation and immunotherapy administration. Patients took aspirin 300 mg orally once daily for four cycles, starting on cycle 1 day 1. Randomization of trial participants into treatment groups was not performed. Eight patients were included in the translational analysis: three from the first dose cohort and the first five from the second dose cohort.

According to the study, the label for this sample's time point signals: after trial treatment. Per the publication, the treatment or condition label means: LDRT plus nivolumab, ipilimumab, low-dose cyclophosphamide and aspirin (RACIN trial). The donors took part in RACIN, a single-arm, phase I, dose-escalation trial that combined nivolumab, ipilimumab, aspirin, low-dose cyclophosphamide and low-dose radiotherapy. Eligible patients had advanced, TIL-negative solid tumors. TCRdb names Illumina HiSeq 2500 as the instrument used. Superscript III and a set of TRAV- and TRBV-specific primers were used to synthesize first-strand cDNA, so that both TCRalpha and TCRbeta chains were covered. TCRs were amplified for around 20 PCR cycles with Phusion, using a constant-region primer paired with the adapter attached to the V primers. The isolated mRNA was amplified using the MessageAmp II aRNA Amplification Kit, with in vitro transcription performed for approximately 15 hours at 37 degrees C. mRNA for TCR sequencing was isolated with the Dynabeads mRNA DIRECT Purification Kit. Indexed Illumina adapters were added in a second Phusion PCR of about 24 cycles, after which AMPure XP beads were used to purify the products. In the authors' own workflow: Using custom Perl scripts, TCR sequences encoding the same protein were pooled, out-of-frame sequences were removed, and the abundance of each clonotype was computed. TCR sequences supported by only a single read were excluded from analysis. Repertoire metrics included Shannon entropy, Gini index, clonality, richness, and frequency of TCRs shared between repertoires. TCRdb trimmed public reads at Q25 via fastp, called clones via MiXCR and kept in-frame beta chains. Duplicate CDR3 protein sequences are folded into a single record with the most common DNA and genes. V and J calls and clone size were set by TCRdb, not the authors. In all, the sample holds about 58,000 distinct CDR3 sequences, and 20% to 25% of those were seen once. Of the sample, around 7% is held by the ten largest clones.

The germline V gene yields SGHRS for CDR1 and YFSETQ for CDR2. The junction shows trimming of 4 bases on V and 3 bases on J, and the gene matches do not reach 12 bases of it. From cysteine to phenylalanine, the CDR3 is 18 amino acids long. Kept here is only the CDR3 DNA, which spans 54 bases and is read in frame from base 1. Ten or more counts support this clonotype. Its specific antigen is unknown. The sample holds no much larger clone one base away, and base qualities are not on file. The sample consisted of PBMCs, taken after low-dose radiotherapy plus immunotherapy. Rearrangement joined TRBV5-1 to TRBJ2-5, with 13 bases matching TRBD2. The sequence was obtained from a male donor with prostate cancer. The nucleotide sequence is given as TGCGCCAGCAGCACCCCACTAGCGGGGGGGCTTGGGGAAGAGACCCAGTACTTC. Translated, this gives CASSTPLAGGLGEETQYF.